This note documents a single T cell receptor (beta chain) sequence. No antigen is known for it. The data originate from a study of siplizumab effects on memory and regulatory T cells. Study conclusions and caveats: Researchers could not give a naive or memory phenotype to roughly 80-96% of proliferating CD4+ or CD8+ clones.

This CDR3 contains 15 residues. CDR1 is PRHDT and CDR2 is FYEKMQ in the germline V gene (reference sequence). The V end lost 6 bases, the J end lost 6 bases, and 18 bases lay between the germline ends. The method was immunoSEQ multiplex PCR; TCRdb's version includes in-frame clones alone and lacks a portion of them. The sample includes tens of thousands of clones, about 98% of them seen just once. The clonotype originates from a human donor in good health. The sample taken for sequencing was naive CD8+ T cells sorted from blood. The chain joins TRBV13 to TRBJ2-1, with TRBD1 as a possible D gene (5 bases). CDR3 loop: CASSSNDRQINEQFF. Written as DNA, the CDR3 is TGTGCCAGCAGTTCAAATGACCGACAGATCAATGAGCAGTTCTTC.